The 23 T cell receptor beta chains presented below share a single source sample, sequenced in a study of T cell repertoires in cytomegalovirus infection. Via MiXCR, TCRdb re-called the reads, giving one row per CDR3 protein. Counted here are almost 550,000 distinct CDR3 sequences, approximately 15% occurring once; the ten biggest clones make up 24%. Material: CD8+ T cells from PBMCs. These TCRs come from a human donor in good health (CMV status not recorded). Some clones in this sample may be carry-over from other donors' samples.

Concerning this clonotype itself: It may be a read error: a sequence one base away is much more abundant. The CDR3 region is CASSLGGHDGDSPLHF. In DNA form, the CDR3 reads TGTGCCAGCAGCTTGGGGGGTCACGACGGCGATTCACCCCTCCACTTT. The rearrangement uses TRBV7-4 and TRBJ1-6; possibly TRBD1 for D (5 bases). The CDR3 extends over 16 amino acids. Germline V lookup: CDR1 SGHVT, CDR2 SQSDAQ. V lost 3 bases to trimming and J lost 8 bases, with 17 bases between them.

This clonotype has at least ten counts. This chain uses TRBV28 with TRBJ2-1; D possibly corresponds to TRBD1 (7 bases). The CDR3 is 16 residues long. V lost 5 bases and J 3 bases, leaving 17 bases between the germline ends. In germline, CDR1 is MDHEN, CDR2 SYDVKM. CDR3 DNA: TGTGCCAGCAGTCCCCTGGCAGGGGGGAACTACAATGAGCAGTTCTTC. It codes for CASSPLAGGNYNEQFF.

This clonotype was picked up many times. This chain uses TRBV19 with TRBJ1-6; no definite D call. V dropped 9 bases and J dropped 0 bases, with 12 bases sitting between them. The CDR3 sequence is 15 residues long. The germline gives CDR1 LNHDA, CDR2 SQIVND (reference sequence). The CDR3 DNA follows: TGTGCCAGCCAAGACCGGAGCTCCTATAATTCACCCCTCCACTTT. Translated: CASQDRSSYNSPLHF.

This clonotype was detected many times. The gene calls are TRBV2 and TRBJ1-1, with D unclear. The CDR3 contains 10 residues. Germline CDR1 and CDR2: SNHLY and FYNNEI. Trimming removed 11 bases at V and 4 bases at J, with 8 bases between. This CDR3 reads CAGEVTEAFF. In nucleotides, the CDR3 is TGTGCCGGGGAGGTCACTGAAGCTTTCTTT.

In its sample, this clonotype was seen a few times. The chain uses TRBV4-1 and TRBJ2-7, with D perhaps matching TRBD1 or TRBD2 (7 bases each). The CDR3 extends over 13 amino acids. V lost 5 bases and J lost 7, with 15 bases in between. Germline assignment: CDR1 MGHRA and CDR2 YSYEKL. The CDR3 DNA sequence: TGCGCCAGCAGCGGACCAGGGGGAGGGGAGCAGTACTTC. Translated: CASSGPGGGEQYF.

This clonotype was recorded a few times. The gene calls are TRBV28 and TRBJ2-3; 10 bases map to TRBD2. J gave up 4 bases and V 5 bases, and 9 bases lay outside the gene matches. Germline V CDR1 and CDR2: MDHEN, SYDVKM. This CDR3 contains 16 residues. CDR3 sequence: CASSDSAGGPADTQYF. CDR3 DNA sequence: TGTGCCAGCAGTGATTCAGCGGGAGGGCCCGCAGATACGCAGTATTTT.

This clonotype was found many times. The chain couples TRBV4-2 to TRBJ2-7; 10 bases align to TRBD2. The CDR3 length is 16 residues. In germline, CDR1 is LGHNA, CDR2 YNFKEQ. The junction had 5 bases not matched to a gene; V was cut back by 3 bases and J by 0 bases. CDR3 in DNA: TGTGCCAGCAGCCACGCACTAGCGGGATCCTCCTACGAGCAGTACTTC. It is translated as CASSHALAGSSYEQYF.

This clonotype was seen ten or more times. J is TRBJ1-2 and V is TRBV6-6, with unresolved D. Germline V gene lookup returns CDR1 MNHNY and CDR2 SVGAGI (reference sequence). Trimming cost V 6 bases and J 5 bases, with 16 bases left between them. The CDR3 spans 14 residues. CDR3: CASRPWTAQYGYTF. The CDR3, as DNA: TGTGCCAGCAGGCCATGGACTGCCCAGTATGGCTACACCTTC.

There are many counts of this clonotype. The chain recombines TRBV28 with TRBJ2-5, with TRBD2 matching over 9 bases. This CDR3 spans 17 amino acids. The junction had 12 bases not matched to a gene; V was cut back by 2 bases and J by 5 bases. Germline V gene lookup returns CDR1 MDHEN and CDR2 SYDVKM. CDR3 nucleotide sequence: TGTGCCAGCAGTTTACTAGAGGTAGCGGGAGTTCCTGAGACCCAGTACTTC. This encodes CASSLLEVAGVPETQYF. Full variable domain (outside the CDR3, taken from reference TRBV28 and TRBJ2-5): DVKVTQSSRYLVKRTGEKVFLECVQDMDHENMFWYRQDPGLGLRLIYFSYDVKMKEKGDIPEGYSVSREKKERFSLILESASTNQTSMYLCASSLLEVAGVPETQYFGPGTRLLVL.

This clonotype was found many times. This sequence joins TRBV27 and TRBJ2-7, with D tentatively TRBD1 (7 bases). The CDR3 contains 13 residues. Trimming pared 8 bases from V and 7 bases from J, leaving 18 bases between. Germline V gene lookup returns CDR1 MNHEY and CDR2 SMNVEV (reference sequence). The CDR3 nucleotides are TGTGCCAGCGGGCGGGACAGTCTACGTGAGCAGTACTTC. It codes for CASGRDSLREQYF.

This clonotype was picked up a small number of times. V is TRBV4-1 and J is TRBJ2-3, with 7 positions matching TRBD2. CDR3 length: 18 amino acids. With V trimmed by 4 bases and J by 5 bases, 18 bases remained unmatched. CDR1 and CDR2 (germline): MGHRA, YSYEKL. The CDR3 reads CASSLKGGEGFSIDTQYF. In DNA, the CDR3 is TGCGCCAGCAGCCTCAAAGGCGGGGAGGGATTTTCGATAGATACGCAGTATTTT.

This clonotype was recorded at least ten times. CDR3 sequence reads: CASSRRSGSSYNEQFF. The CDR3, as DNA: TGTGCCAGCAGCCGACGTAGCGGGAGCTCCTACAATGAGCAGTTCTTC. V gene TRBV28 combines with J gene TRBJ2-1; TRBD2 matches at 9 bases. Germline assignment: CDR1 MDHEN and CDR2 SYDVKM. Unmatched junction bases numbered 6, after V lost 6 bases and J lost 0 bases. The CDR3 length is 16 residues.

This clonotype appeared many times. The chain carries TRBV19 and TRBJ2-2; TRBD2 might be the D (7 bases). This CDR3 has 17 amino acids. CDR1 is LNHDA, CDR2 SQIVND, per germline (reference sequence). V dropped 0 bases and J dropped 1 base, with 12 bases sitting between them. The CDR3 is CASSIEWGGWNTGELFF. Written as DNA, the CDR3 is TGTGCCAGTAGTATAGAATGGGGGGGCTGGAACACCGGGGAGCTGTTTTTT.

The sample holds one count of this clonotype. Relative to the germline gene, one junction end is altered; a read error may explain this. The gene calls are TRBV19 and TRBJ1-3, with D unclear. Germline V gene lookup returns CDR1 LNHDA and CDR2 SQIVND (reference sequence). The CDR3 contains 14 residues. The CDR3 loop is CASSKQSSGNTICF. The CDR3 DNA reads TGTGCCAGTAGCAAACAGAGCTCTGGAAACACCATATGTTTT.

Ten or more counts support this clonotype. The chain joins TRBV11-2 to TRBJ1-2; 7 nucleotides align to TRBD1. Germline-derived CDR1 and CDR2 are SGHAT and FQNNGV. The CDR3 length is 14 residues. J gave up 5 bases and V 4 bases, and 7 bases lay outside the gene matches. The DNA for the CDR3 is TGTGCCAGCAGCTCCTCCCCAGGGGGTTATGGCTACACCTTC. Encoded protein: CASSSSPGGYGYTF.

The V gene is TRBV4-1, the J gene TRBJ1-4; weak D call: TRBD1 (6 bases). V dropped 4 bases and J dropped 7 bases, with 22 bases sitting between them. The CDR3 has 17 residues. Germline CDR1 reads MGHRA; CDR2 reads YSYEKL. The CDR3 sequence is CASSPKDGGARGEKLFF. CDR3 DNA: TGCGCCAGCAGCCCGAAGGACGGGGGCGCGCGGGGTGAAAAACTGTTTTTT.

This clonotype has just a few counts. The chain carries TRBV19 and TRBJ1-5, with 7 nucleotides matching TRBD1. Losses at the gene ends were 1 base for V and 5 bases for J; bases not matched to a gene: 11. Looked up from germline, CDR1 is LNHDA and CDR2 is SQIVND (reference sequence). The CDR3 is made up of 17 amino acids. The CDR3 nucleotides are TGTGCCAGTAGTATAGCCCCTATACAGGGGAGGTATCAGCCCCAGCATTTT. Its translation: CASSIAPIQGRYQPQHF.

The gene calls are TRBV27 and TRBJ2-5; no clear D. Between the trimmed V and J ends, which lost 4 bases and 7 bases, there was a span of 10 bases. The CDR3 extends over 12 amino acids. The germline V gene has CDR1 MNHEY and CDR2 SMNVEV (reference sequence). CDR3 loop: CASSSSAATQYF. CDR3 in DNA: TGTGCCAGCAGTTCGTCCGCCGCGACCCAGTACTTC.

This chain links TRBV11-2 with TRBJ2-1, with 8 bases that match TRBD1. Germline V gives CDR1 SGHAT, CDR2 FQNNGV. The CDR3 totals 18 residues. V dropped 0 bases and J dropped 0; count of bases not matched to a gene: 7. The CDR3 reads CASSLDVSTGGSYNEQFF. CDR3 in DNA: TGTGCCAGCAGCTTAGATGTCTCAACAGGGGGCTCCTACAATGAGCAGTTCTTC. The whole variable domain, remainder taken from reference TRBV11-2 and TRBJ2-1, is EAGVAQSPRYKIIEKRQSVAFWCNPISGHATLYWYQQILGQGPKLLIQFQNNGVVDDSQLPKDRFSAERLKGVDSTLKIQPAKLEDSAVYLCASSLDVSTGGSYNEQFFGPGTRLTVL.

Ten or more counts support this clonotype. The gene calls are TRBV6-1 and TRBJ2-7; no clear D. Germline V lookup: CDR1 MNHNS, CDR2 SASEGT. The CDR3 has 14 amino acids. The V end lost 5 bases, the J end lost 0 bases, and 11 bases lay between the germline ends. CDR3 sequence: CASSPTVYSYEQYF. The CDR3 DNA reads TGTGCCAGCAGTCCCACGGTTTACTCCTACGAGCAGTACTTC.

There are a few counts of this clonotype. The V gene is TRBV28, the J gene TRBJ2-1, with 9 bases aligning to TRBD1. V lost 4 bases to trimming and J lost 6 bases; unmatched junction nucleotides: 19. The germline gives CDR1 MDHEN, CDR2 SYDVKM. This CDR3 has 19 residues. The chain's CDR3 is CASSWDRVSASRVANEQFF. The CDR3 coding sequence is TGTGCCAGCAGTTGGGACAGGGTTTCAGCGTCCAGGGTGGCCAATGAGCAGTTCTTC.

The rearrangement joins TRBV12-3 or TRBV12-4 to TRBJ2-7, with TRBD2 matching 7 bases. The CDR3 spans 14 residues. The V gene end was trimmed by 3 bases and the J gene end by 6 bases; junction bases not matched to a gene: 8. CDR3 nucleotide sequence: TGTGCCAGCAGTTTGGGAGGGCAACCCGGCGAGCAGTACTTC. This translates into CASSLGGQPGEQYF.

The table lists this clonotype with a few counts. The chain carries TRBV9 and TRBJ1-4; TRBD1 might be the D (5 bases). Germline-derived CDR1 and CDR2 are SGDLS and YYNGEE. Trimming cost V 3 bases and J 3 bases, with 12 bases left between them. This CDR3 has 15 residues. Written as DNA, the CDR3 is TGTGCCAGCAGCGGCCGGGGGGGGGCTAATGAAAAACTGTTTTTT. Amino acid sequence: CASSGRGGANEKLFF.